The present TCR beta chain was sequenced within a study of technical replicates of blood from several donors. CDR3 length: 13 amino acids. Germline values: CDR1 LNHNV, CDR2 YYDKDF (reference sequence). V was clipped by 1 base and J by 3 bases, with 5 bases between them. Only in-frame clones appear in the TCRdb table, and some are missing; sequencing was by immunoSEQ multiplex PCR. The sample holds 59,000 or so clones; 90% to 95% are singletons and the top ten take approximately 3.9%. Input material: PBMCs. This rearrangement joins TRBV15 to TRBJ2-3; D remains unclear. This receptor was taken from a human donor in good health. Some clones in this sample may be carry-over from other donors' samples. The CDR3 bases are TGTGCCACCAGCAGAGGGGCTACAGATACGCAGTATTTT. This translates into CATSRGATDTQYF.